Below, 29 T cell receptor beta chains from the same sample are listed, as sequenced in a study of response to subunit inactivated influenza vaccine. TCRdb analysed the RT-PCR reads with MiXCR anew, one entry per CDR3 protein. The sample contains about 570,000 distinct CDR3 sequences, 10% to 12% of which appear only once. The sample was also reused in another study, on T cells expressing NK-cell markers. That source notes: 5'RACE template switching with UMIs generated TCR beta cDNA.

Specimen: PBMCs from blood, collected on the day of vaccination. The receptor set was obtained from a man in his fifties or sixties who received an inactivated influenza vaccine.

This clonotype was detected ten times or more. The rearrangement links TRBV5-6 to TRBJ2-1, with D tentatively TRBD2 (5 bases). Per germline, CDR1 SGHDT and CDR2 YYEEEE. Trimming took off 1 base at V and 3 bases at J, with 8 bases between the two ends. This CDR3 is 14 amino acids long. The CDR3 loop is CASSLISVYNEQFF. As DNA, the CDR3 is TGTGCCAGCAGCTTGATTAGCGTCTACAATGAGCAGTTCTTC.

This clonotype showed up just a few times. The rearrangement uses TRBV12-3 or TRBV12-4 and TRBJ2-1; 11 nucleotides match TRBD2. The CDR3 covers 14 residues. Germline trimming cut 7 bases from V and 3 bases from J; bases unmatched to any gene: 2. This CDR3 reads CASITSGGYNEQFF. The CDR3 DNA reads as TGTGCCAGCATCACTAGCGGGGGCTACAATGAGCAGTTCTTC.

The chain carries TRBV6-2 or TRBV6-3 and TRBJ1-2, with D perhaps matching TRBD1 (5 bases). The length of the CDR3 is 15 residues. The germline V gene has CDR1 MNHEY and CDR2 SVGEGT. The ends were cut back, 5 bases at V and 4 bases at J, with 17 bases in the middle. The CDR3 spells CASSDETETFYGYTF. CDR3 DNA sequence: TGTGCCAGCAGTGACGAGACAGAAACCTTCTATGGCTACACCTTC.

This clonotype came up a few times. This chain uses TRBV5-5 with TRBJ2-5; D tentatively fits TRBD1 or TRBD2 (5 bases each). CDR3 length: 15 amino acids. The V and J ends lost 4 bases and 1 base respectively, with 14 bases between them. Germline V gene sequence: CDR1 SGHKS, CDR2 YYEKEE (reference sequence). The CDR3 coding sequence is TGTGCCAGCAGCCTTGGGGGAAGTACCCAAGAGACCCAGTACTTC. This gives the protein CASSLGGSTQETQYF.

This clonotype was picked up a small number of times. V usage is TRBV7-2 and J usage is TRBJ2-1, with 11 bases that match TRBD2. The CDR3 has 15 residues. Germline values: CDR1 SGHTA, CDR2 FQGNSA. Trimming removed 6 bases from V and 3 bases from J; junction bases left unmatched: 4. DNA for the CDR3: TGTGCCAGCAGACTAGCGGGAGATCGCTACAATGAGCAGTTCTTC. Translated, it gives CASRLAGDRYNEQFF.

The J gene is TRBJ2-7, the V gene TRBV5-1, with D perhaps matching TRBD1 or TRBD2 (5 bases each). This CDR3 has 16 amino acids. From germline, CDR1 is SGHRS and CDR2 YFSETQ. V was cut by 2 bases and J by 2 bases, with 17 bases left in between. This CDR3 reads CASSLAAGTAAYEQYF. CDR3 nucleotide sequence: TGCGCCAGCAGCTTAGCTGCCGGGACGGCAGCCTACGAGCAGTACTTC.

V is TRBV18 and J is TRBJ2-7; D unresolved. V was pared by 6 bases and J by 7 bases, with 13 bases between. The germline gives CDR1 KGHSH, CDR2 LQKENI. The CDR3 is 12 amino acids. CDR3 amino acids: CASSLGTEEQYF. CDR3 coding DNA: TGTGCCAGCTCTCTTGGAACAGAAGAGCAGTACTTC.

This clonotype showed up just a few times. CDR3 DNA sequence: TGTGCCAGCAGCTTGGGAGGACTAGCGGGGGGGACCTACGAGCAGTACTTC. Translation gives CASSLGGLAGGTYEQYF. The rearrangement links TRBV7-8 to TRBJ2-7; 15 nucleotides agree with TRBD2. Germline values: CDR1 SGHVS, CDR2 FQNEAQ. V lost 3 bases to trimming and J lost 2 bases; unmatched junction nucleotides: 5. The CDR3 runs 17 residues. The entire variable domain, with the rest obtained from reference TRBV7-8 and TRBJ2-7, is as follows: GAGVSQSPRYKVAKRGQDVALRCDPISGHVSLFWYQQALGQGPEFLTYFQNEAQLDKSGLPSDRFFAERPEGSVSTLKIQRTQQEDSAVYLCASSLGGLAGGTYEQYFGPGTRLTVT.

The rearrangement joins TRBV4-3 to TRBJ2-5, with D possibly being TRBD1 (6 bases). The CDR3 is 13 residues long. The germline V gene has CDR1 LGHNA and CDR2 YSLEER. V gave up 2 bases and J gave up 5 bases, with 9 bases separating them. The CDR3 spells CASSQFTGETQYF. The CDR3, as DNA: TGCGCCAGCAGCCAATTTACAGGGGAGACCCAGTACTTC.

This clonotype appeared a few times. The chain employs TRBV12-3 or TRBV12-4 and TRBJ1-1, with D hard to call. The CDR3 covers 11 residues. Trimming removed 7 bases from V and 2 bases from J, with 5 bases in between. For the CDR3, the DNA is TGTGCCAGCATTTTTAACACTGAAGCTTTCTTT. Its protein is CASIFNTEAFF.

This clonotype was detected only once. The rearrangement uses TRBV6-1 and TRBJ1-5, with TRBD1 matching 8 bases. V was clipped by 0 bases and J by 2 bases; unmatched bases: 9. Germline V gene data show CDR1 as MNHNS and CDR2 as SASEGT. This CDR3 has 18 residues. The CDR3 reads CASSEAPIRTGRNQPQHF. In DNA, the CDR3 is TGTGCCAGCAGTGAAGCTCCCATACGGACAGGGCGCAATCAGCCCCAGCATTTT.

This clonotype was observed a few times. This chain uses TRBV10-3 with TRBJ2-6; D not resolved. V shed 0 bases and J shed 0 bases, with 3 bases lying between them. This CDR3 has 15 residues. CDR1 is ENHRY and CDR2 is SYGVKD in the germline V gene. Here the CDR3 reads CAISESNSGANVLTF. The CDR3 DNA follows: TGTGCCATCAGTGAGTCTAACTCTGGGGCCAACGTCCTGACTTTC.

The V and J genes are TRBV5-1 and TRBJ2-7, with D unclear. From germline, CDR1 is SGHRS and CDR2 YFSETQ. Trimming stripped 0 bases from V and 0 bases from J, with 10 bases between. The CDR3 totals 15 residues. The CDR3 sequence: CASSLDHPRSYEQYF. CDR3 in DNA: TGCGCCAGCAGCTTGGATCATCCTCGCTCCTACGAGCAGTACTTC.

This clonotype was observed at least ten times. The V gene is TRBV4-3, the J gene TRBJ2-7; no clear D gene. Trimming cost V 0 bases and J 3 bases, with 6 bases left between them. This CDR3 is built from 13 residues. Germline CDR1 reads LGHNA; CDR2 reads YSLEER. DNA of the CDR3: TGCGCCAGCAGCCAAGATCAGCACTACGAGCAGTACTTC. This codes for CASSQDQHYEQYF.

This clonotype was counted at least ten times. The chain links TRBV16 to TRBJ2-1; TRBD1 matches at 9 bases. Germline CDR1 KGHSY, CDR2 FQNENV. There are 12 residues in the CDR3. V was clipped by 0 bases and J by 15 bases; unmatched bases: 3. The CDR3 DNA sequence: TGTGCCAGCAGCCAATCCGGGACAGGGCCGTTCTTC. Protein: CASSQSGTGPFF.

The V gene is TRBV9, the J gene TRBJ2-5; D is unclear. CDR1 and CDR2 (germline): SGDLS, YYNGEE. The CDR3 extends over 16 amino acids. With 0 bases removed from V and 6 bases from J, the gap between germline ends came to 18 bases. This CDR3 is CASSVGVGKSSQTQYF. CDR3 sequence (DNA): TGTGCCAGCAGCGTAGGTGTAGGGAAGAGCTCCCAGACCCAGTACTTC.

This clonotype has ten or more counts. V and J are TRBV12-3 or TRBV12-4 and TRBJ1-2; no clear D. The CDR3 extends over 14 amino acids. V was trimmed by 6 bases and J by 1 base, leaving 12 bases between them. The CDR3 DNA follows: TGTGCCAGCAGCTCTAGGACCAGTAACTATGGCTACACCTTC. Translated, it gives CASSSRTSNYGYTF.

The chain recombines TRBV20-1 with TRBJ2-4; D might be TRBD2 (6 bases). Between the trimmed V and J ends, which lost 3 bases and 3 bases, there was a span of 9 bases. The CDR3 extends over 13 amino acids. From germline, CDR1 is DFQATT and CDR2 SNEGSKA (reference sequence). The CDR3 reads CSASMGGKNIQYF. CDR3 bases: TGCAGTGCTAGCATGGGGGGCAAAAACATTCAGTACTTC.

The V call is TRBV5-1, the J call TRBJ1-1; a weak D match, TRBD1 (6 bases). There are 15 residues in the CDR3. V lost 1 base and J lost 1, with 11 bases in between. From germline, CDR1 is SGHRS and CDR2 YFSETQ. CDR3 nucleotide sequence: TGCGCCAGCAGCTTGAGTCAAGGGGGGAACACTGAAGCTTTCTTT. It translates to CASSLSQGGNTEAFF.

This clonotype was observed many times. V and J are TRBV12-3 or TRBV12-4 and TRBJ2-1; D unresolved. V shed 6 bases and J shed 4 bases, with 19 bases lying between them. CDR3 length: 16 amino acids. CDR3 sequence: CASSTPFFSSYNEQFF. The CDR3 region has the DNA TGTGCCAGCAGCACACCTTTTTTCTCTTCTTACAATGAGCAGTTCTTC.

Ten or more counts support this clonotype. This chain links TRBV29-1 with TRBJ2-7; the D gene is possibly TRBD2 (5 bases). Looked up from germline, CDR1 is SQVTM and CDR2 is ANQGSEA. V gave up 7 bases and J gave up 2 bases, with 12 bases separating them. The CDR3 has 12 residues. The CDR3: CSAKLGTYEQYF. The CDR3 DNA sequence: TGCAGCGCCAAGCTCGGGACCTACGAGCAGTACTTC.

This clonotype occurred many times. V is TRBV20-1 and J is TRBJ1-3; D perhaps matches TRBD1 (6 bases). Deletions cut 6 bases from V and 2 bases from J, with 11 bases between. Germline V CDR1 and CDR2: DFQATT, SNEGSKA (reference sequence). The CDR3 is 13 amino acids. CDR3 DNA: TGCAGTGCATGGGACATTGCTGGAAACACCATATATTTT. This encodes CSAWDIAGNTIYF.

As concerns this clonotype: A read error may explain this, as a much larger clone is one base away. The chain links TRBV12-3 or TRBV12-4 to TRBJ2-2; either TRBD1 or TRBD2 may supply D (6 bases each). The length of the CDR3 is 16 residues. The CDR3 region has the DNA TGTGCCAGCAGTTTAGTGGAGGGGGGAGACACCGGGGATCTGTTTTTT. Protein: CASSLVEGGDTGDLFF.

In this sample, this clonotype turned up a few times. CDR3 DNA sequence: TGCGCCAGCAGCTTGGTTAAATCGGACAGCACCTACGAGCAGTACTTC. Translated: CASSLVKSDSTYEQYF. This rearrangement joins TRBV5-1 to TRBJ2-7, with D perhaps TRBD1 (6 bases). Germline CDR1 reads SGHRS; CDR2 reads YFSETQ. Trimming removed 0 bases from V and 2 bases from J, with 15 bases in between. This CDR3 contains 16 residues.

In this sample, this clonotype turned up many times. The gene calls are TRBV28 and TRBJ2-2; D not resolved. CDR1 and CDR2 (germline): MDHEN, SYDVKM. The CDR3 spans 13 residues. With 5 bases removed from V and 8 bases from J, the gap between germline ends came to 12 bases. The CDR3 nucleotides read TGTGCCAGCAGTCTACAAAATTTGGGGGAGCTGTTTTTT. Residues: CASSLQNLGELFF.

This clonotype was seen repeatedly, ten times or more. This sequence joins TRBV10-3 and TRBJ2-1; 11 nucleotides match TRBD2. Germline loops: CDR1 ENHRY, CDR2 SYGVKD. V was pared by 3 bases and J by 0 bases, with 4 bases of the junction left unmatched. This CDR3 contains 17 residues. The CDR3 nucleotides read TGTGCCATCAGTGACAGACTAGCGGGGAGCTCCTACAATGAGCAGTTCTTC. Its protein product is CAISDRLAGSSYNEQFF.

The chain employs TRBV7-2 and TRBJ2-1, with a tentative D call TRBD1 (5 bases). V gave up 4 bases and J gave up 6 bases, with 10 bases separating them. This CDR3 is 13 amino acids long. The germline CDR1 and CDR2 sequences are SGHTA and FQGNSA. CDR3 coding DNA: TGTGCCAGCAGCTCAGGGATCCTCAATGAGCAGTTCTTC. Translating it yields CASSSGILNEQFF.

The rearrangement uses TRBV20-1 and TRBJ1-3, with D unresolved. Trimming cost V 3 bases and J 0 bases, with 12 bases left between them. Per the germline V gene, CDR1 is DFQATT and CDR2 is SNEGSKA (reference sequence). The CDR3 is 15 amino acids. Here the CDR3 DNA reads TGCAGTGCTAGCCCTGGCTATCACTCTGGAAACACCATATATTTT. Amino acid sequence: CSASPGYHSGNTIYF.

J is TRBJ2-2 and V is TRBV7-6; 13 positions agree with TRBD2. J gave up 6 bases and V 5 bases, and 3 bases lay outside the gene matches. CDR3 length: 15 residues. Germline V gene lookup returns CDR1 SGHVS and CDR2 FNYEAQ. CDR3 sequence reads: CASSGLAGVSGELFF. DNA of the CDR3: TGTGCCAGCAGCGGACTAGCGGGAGTATCCGGGGAGCTGTTTTTT.